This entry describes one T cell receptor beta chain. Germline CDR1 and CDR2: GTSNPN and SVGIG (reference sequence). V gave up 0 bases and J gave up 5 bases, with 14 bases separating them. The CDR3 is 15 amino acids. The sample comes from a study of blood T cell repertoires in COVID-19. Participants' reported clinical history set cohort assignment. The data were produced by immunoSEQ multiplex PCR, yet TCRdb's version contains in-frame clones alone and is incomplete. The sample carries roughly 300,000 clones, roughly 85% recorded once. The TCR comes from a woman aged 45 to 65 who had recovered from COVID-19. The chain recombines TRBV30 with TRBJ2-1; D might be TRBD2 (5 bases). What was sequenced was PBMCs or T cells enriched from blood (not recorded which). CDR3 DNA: TGTGCCTGGAGTGTACTGGGTACAGCGGACAATGAGCAGTTCTTC. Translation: CAWSVLGTADNEQFF.